The entry that follows covers one TCR beta chain sequence. Its specificity is not known. Germline V CDR1 and CDR2: MNHNS, SASEGT. The V end was cut by 5 bases, the J end by 7 bases, with 9 bases between. The CDR3 sequence is 11 residues long. This record comes from a study of Tregs in tolerant kidney transplant recipients. CD4+CD25+CD127- Tregs, CD4+CD25- non-Tregs, CD4 and CD8 cells were sorted. The repertoire was sequenced with immunoSEQ multiplex PCR; TCRdb's copy has only in-frame clones and lacks some. The profile shows 75,000 to 95,000 clones, approximately 94% of them singletons. Study-level points and caveats: No direct test of biological reproducibility was done here. Validation in larger populations is needed because few patients were studied.

The sample taken for sequencing was CD8+ T cells from blood. V usage is TRBV6-1 and J usage is TRBJ2-7; D might be TRBD2 (5 bases). This clonotype was sampled from a human donor in good health. The CDR3 here is CASSPSFEQYF. The CDR3 DNA is TGTGCCAGCAGTCCTAGCTTTGAGCAGTACTTC.